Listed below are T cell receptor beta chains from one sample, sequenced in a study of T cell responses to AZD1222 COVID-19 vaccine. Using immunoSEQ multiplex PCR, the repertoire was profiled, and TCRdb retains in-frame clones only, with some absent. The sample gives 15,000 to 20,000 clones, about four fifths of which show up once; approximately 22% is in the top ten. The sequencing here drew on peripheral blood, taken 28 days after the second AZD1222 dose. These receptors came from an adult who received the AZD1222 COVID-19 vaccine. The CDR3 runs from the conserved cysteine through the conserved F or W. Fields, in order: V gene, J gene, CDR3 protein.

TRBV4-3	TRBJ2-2	CASSSGTGGGTGELFF
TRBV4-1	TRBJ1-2	CASSGPGGYGYTF
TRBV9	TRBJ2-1	CASSPWTSGSDNEQFF
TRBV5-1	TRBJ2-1	CASSLFGRGSYNEQFF
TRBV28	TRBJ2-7	CASSFLGQRPYEQYF
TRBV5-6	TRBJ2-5	CASTLSPQETQYF
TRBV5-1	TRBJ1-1	CASSSGQGVTTEAFF
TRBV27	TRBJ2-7	CASSPTGASSYEQYF
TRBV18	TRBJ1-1	CASSPPGREAEAFF
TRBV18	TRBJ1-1	CASSPPPNRGLLNTEAFF
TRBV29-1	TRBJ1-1	CSVLKGIVAGTEAFF
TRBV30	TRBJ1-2	CACLTGAYGYTF
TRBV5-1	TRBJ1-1	CASSRDRESAFF
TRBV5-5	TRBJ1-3	CASSSGQSNTIYF
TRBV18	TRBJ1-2	CASSPRGRSDGYTF
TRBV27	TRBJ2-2	CASRLLGRQSTGELFF
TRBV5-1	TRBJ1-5	CASSFNSNQPQHF